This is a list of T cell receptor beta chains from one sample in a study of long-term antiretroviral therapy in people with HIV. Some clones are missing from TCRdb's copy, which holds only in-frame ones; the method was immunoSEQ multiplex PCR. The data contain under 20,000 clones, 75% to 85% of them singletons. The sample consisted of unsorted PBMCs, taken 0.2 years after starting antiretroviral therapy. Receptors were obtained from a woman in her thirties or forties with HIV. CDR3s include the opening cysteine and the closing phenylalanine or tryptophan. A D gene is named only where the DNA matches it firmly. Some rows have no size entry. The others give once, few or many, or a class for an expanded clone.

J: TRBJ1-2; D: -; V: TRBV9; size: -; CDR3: CASSFNSGTNYGYTF; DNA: TGTGCCAGCAGCTTTAACTCCGGGACAAACTATGGCTACACCTTC
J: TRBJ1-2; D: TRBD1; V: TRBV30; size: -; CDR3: CAWSVQTGGRGYTF; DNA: TGTGCCTGGAGTGTACAGACAGGGGGCCGTGGCTACACCTTC
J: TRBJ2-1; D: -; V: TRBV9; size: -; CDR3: CASSPPQWGQNEQFF; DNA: TGTGCCAGCAGCCCCCCCCAATGGGGCCAAAATGAGCAGTTCTTC
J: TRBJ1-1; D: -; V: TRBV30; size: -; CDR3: CAWSVHTMGTEAFF; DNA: TGTGCCTGGAGTGTACACACAATGGGCACTGAAGCTTTCTTT
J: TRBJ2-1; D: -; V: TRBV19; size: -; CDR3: CASSIRKGPYNEQFF; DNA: TGTGCCAGTAGTATTAGAAAGGGGCCCTACAATGAGCAGTTCTTC
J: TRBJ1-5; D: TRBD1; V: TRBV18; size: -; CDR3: CASSPQEQGVNQPQHF; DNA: TGTGCCAGCTCACCCCAAGAACAGGGGGTCAATCAGCCCCAGCATTTT
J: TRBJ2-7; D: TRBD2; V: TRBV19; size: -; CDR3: CASSVTSGGAYEQYF; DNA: TGTGCCAGTAGTGTCACCAGCGGGGGGGCGTACGAGCAGTACTTC
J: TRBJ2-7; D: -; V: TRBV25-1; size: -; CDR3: CASSPRLAGSYEQYF; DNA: TGTGCCAGCAGTCCTCGGTTGGCCGGCTCCTACGAGCAGTACTTC
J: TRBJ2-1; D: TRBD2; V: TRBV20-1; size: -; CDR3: CSARTSGEQFF; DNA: TGCAGTGCTAGGACTAGCGGCGAGCAGTTCTTC
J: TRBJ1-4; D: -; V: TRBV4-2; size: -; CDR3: CASSQGEKLFF; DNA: TGTGCCAGCAGCCAAGGCGAAAAACTGTTTTTT
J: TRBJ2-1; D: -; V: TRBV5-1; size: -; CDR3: CASSLGLSNEQFF; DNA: TGCGCCAGCAGCTTAGGACTCTCCAATGAGCAGTTCTTC
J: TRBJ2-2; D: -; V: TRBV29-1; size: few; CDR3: CSVGTSGDTGELFF; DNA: TGCAGCGTAGGGACCTCTGGGGACACCGGGGAGCTGTTTTTT
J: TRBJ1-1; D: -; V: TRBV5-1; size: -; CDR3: CASSSGQMNTEAFF; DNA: TGCGCCAGCAGCTCCGGACAGATGAACACTGAAGCTTTCTTT
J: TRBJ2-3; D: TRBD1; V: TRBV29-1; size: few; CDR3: CSVGTGIMDTQYF; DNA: TGCAGCGTGGGGACAGGGATTATGGATACGCAGTATTTT
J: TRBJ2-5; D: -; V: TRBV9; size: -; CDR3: CASSVSGGRETQYF; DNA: TGTGCCAGCAGCGTATCTGGGGGGCGGGAGACCCAGTACTTC
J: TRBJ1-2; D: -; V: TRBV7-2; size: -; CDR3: CASSSGWHGYTF; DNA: TGTGCCAGCAGCTCAGGGTGGCATGGCTACACCTTC
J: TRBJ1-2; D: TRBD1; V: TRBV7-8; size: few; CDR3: CASSLPDFPGQVYGYTF; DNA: TGTGCCAGCAGCTTACCTGATTTCCCGGGACAGGTCTATGGCTACACCTTC
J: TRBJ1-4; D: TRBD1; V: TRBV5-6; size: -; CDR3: CASSGSGGKGEKLFF; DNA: TGTGCCAGCAGCGGTTCAGGGGGGAAGGGTGAAAAACTGTTTTTT
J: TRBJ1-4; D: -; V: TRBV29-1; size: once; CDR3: CSVAPGEKLFF; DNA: TGCAGCGTTGCCCCGGGTGAAAAACTGTTTTTT
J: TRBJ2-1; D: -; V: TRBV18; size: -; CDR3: CASSPPLGTSGAYNEQFF; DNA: TGTGCCAGCTCACCACCGTTGGGAACATCAGGGGCCTACAATGAGCAGTTCTTC
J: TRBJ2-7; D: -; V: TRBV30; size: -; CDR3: CAWSGILSYEQYF; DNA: TGTGCCTGGAGTGGGATCCTGTCCTACGAGCAGTACTTC
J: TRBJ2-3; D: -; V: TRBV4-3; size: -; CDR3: CASSQDPTGTDTQYF; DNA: TGCGCCAGCAGCCAAGATCCAACAGGGACCGATACGCAGTATTTT
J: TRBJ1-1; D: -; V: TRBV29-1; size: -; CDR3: CSVRGGSMNTEAFF; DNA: TGCAGCGTAAGAGGGGGAAGCATGAACACTGAAGCTTTCTTT
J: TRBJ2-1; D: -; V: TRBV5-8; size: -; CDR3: CASSARLSYYNEQFF; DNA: TGTGCCAGCAGCGCCCGTCTTTCTTACTACAATGAGCAGTTCTTC
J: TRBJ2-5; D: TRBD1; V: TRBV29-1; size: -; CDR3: CSADRGDAQYF; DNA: TGCAGCGCAGACAGGGGTGATGCCCAGTACTTC
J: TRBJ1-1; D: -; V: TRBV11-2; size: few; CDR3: CASSLGWGSNTEAFF; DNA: TGTGCCAGCAGCTTAGGGTGGGGAAGCAACACTGAAGCTTTCTTT
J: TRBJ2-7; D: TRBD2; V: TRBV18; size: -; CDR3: CASLNTPSGRYKQYF; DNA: TGTGCCAGCCTAAATACCCCTAGCGGGAGGTACAAGCAGTACTTC
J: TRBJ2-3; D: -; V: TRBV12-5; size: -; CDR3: CASGLSPTIVIDTQYF; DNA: TGTGCTAGTGGTTTATCCCCAACTATAGTTATTGATACGCAGTATTTT
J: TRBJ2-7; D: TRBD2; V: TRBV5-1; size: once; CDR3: CASSLREGPLLPYEQYF; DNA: TGCGCCAGCAGCTTGAGGGAGGGGCCACTTTTACCCTACGAGCAGTACTTC
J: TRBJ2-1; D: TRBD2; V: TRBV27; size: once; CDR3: CASSLTSGTAYNEQFF; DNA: TGTGCCAGCAGTTTAACTAGCGGGACCGCCTACAATGAGCAGTTCTTC
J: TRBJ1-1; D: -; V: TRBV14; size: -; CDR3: CASSQGVRDTEAFF; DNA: TGTGCCAGCAGCCAGGGAGTCAGAGACACTGAAGCTTTCTTT
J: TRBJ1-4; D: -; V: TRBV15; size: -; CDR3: CATRARTNEKLFF; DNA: TGTGCCACGAGGGCAAGAACTAATGAAAAACTGTTTTTT
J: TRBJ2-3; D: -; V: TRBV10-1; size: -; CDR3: CASRQGRGTDTQYF; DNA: TGCGCCAGCAGACAGGGACGGGGCACAGATACGCAGTATTTT
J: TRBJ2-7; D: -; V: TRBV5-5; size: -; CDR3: CASSFPGDEQYF; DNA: TGTGCCAGCAGCTTCCCGGGGGACGAGCAGTACTTC
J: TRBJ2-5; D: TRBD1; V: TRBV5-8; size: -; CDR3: CASSLRGQPQETQYF; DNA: TGTGCCAGCAGCTTGAGGGGGCAACCCCAAGAGACCCAGTACTTC
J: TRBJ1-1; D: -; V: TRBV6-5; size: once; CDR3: CASSYSGLAAFF; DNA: TGTGCCAGCAGTTACTCTGGGTTGGCAGCTTTCTTT
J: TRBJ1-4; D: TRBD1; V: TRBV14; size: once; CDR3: CASSQVTGKGKLFF; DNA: TGTGCCAGCAGCCAAGTGACAGGGAAGGGAAAACTGTTTTTT
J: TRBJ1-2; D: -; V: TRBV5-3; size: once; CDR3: CARREVGGFAYGYTF; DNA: TGTGCCAGAAGGGAGGTTGGGGGTTTTGCCTATGGCTACACCTTC
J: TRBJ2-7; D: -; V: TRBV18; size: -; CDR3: CASSPIRDSYEQYF; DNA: TGTGCCAGCTCACCAATTCGGGACTCCTACGAGCAGTACTTC
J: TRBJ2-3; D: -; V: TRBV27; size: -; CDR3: CASSLNTDTQYF; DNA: TGTGCCAGCAGTTTAAACACAGATACGCAGTATTTT
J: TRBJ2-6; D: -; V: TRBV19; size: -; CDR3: CASRGWRGSGANVLTF; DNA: TGTGCCAGTAGGGGGTGGAGAGGCTCTGGGGCCAACGTCCTGACTTTC
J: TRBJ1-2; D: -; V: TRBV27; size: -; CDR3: CASSLKDSHYGYTF; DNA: TGTGCCAGCAGTTTAAAGGACAGCCACTATGGCTACACCTTC
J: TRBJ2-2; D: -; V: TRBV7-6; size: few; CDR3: CASDPINTGELFF; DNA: TGTGCCAGCGACCCCATCAACACCGGGGAGCTGTTTTTT
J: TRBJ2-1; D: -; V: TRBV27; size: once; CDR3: CASRGWGALSYNEQFF; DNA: TGTGCCAGCAGGGGATGGGGGGCCCTCTCCTACAATGAGCAGTTCTTC
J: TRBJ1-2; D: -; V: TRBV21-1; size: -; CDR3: CASSPDRVNTYYGYTF; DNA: TGTGCCAGCAGCCCGGACAGGGTGAATACCTATTATGGCTACACCTTC
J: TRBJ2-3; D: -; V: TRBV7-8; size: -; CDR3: CASSEETRTDTQYF; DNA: TGTGCCAGCAGCGAAGAAACTCGCACAGATACGCAGTATTTT
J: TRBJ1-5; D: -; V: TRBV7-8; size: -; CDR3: CASSWDTGSANQPQHF; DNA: TGTGCCAGCAGCTGGGATACCGGGTCCGCTAATCAGCCCCAGCATTTT
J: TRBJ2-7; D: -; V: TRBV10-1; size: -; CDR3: CASSFGIDSGTYEQYF; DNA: TGCGCCAGCAGTTTCGGGATTGACTCTGGGACCTACGAGCAGTACTTC
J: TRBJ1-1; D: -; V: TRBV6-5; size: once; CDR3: CASSPTTGNTEAFF; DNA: TGTGCCAGCAGCCCAACGACAGGGAACACTGAAGCTTTCTTT
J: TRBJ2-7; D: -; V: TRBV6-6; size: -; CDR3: CASSYSTFPYEQYF; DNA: TGTGCCAGCAGTTACTCGACTTTTCCCTACGAGCAGTACTTC
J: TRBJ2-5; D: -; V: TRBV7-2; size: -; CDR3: CASSRTREETQYF; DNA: TGTGCCAGCAGCCGGACAAGGGAAGAGACCCAGTACTTC
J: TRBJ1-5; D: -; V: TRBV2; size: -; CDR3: CASSLGQGHQPQHF; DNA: TGTGCCAGCAGTCTTGGGCAGGGCCATCAGCCCCAGCATTTT